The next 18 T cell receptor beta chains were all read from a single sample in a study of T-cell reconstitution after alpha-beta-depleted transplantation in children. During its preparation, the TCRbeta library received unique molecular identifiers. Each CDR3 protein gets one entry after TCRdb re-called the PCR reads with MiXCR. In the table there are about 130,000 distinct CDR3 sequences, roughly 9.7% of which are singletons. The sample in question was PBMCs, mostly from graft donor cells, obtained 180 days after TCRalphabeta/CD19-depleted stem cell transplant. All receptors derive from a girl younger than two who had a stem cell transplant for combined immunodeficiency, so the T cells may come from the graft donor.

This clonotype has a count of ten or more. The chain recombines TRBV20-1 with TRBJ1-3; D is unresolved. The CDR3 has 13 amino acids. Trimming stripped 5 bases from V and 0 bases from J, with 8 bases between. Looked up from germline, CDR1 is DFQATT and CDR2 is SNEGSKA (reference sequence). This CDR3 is CSAFLSSGNTIYF. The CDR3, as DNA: TGCAGTGCTTTCCTATCCTCTGGAAACACCATATATTTT.

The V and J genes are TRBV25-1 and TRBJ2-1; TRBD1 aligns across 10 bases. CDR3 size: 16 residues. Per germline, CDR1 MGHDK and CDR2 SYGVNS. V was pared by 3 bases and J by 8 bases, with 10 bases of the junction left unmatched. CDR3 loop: CASSELGTGEADEQFF. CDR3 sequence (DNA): TGTGCCAGCAGTGAGTTGGGGACAGGGGAGGCGGATGAGCAGTTCTTC.

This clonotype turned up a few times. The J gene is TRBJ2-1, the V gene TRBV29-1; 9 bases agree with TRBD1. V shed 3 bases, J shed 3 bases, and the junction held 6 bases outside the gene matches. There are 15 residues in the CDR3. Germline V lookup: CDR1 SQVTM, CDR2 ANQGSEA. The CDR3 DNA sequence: TGCAGCGTTGAGGGCCGGGACAGGGACTACAATGAGCAGTTCTTC. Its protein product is CSVEGRDRDYNEQFF.

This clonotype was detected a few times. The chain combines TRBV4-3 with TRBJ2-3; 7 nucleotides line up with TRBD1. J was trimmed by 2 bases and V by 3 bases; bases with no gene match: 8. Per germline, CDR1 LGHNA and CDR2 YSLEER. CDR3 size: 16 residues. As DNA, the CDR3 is TGCGCCAGCAGCCATTACCGGGACAGCCACACAGATACGCAGTATTTT. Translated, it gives CASSHYRDSHTDTQYF.

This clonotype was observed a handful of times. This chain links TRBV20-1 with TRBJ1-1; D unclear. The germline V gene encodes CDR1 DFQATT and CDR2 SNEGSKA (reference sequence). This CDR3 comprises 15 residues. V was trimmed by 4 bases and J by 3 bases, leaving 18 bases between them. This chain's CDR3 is CSATLVSPWDTEAFF. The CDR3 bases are TGCAGTGCTACCCTGGTTTCACCATGGGACACTGAAGCTTTCTTT.

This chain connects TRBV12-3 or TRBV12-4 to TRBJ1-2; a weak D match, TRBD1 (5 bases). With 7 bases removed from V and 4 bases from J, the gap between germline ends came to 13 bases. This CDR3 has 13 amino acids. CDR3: CASTSGRFYGYTF. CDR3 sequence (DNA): TGTGCCAGCACCTCGGGACGGTTCTATGGCTACACCTTC.

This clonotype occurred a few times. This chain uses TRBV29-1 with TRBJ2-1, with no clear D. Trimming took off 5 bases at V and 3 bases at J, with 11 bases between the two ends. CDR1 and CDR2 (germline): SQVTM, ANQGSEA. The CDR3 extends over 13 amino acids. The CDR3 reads CSVQTRIYNEQFF. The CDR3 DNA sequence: TGCAGCGTTCAAACCCGAATCTACAATGAGCAGTTCTTC.

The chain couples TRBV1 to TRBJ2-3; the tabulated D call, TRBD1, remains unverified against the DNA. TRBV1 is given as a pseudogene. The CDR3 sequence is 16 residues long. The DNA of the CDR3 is TGCACCAGCAGCCAAGTGGGGCCTGTCAAGGCAGATACGCAGTATTTT. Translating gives CTSSQVGPVKADTQYF.

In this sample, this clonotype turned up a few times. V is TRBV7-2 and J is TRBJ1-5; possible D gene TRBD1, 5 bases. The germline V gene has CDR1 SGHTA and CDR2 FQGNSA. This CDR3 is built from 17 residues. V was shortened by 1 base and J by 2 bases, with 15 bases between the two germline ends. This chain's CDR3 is CASSLVGREGRNQPQHF. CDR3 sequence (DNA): TGTGCCAGCAGCTTAGTGGGTCGTGAGGGGCGCAATCAGCCCCAGCATTTT.

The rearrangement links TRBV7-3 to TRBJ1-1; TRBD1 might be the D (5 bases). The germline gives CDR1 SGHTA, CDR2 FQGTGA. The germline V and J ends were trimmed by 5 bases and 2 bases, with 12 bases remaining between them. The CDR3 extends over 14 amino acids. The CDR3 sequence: CASSQGAANTEAFF. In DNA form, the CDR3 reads TGTGCCAGCAGCCAAGGGGCAGCCAACACTGAAGCTTTCTTT.

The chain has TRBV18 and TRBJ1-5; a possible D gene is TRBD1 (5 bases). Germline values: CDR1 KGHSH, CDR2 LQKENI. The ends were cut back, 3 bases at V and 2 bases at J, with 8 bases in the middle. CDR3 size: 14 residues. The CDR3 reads CASSPDTGNQPQHF. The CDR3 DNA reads TGTGCCAGCTCACCGGACACTGGCAATCAGCCCCAGCATTTT.

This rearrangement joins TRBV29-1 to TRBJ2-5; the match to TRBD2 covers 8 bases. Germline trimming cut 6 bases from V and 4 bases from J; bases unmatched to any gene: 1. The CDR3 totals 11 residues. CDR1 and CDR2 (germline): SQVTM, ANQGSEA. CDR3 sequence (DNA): TGCAGCGTGGGACTAGGAGAGACCCAGTACTTC. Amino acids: CSVGLGETQYF.

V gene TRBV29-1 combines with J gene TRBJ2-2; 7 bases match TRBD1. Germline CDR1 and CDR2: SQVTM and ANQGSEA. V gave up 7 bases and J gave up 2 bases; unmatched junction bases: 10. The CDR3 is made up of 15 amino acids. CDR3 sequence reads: CSARGTDSNTGELFF. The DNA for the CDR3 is TGCAGCGCCAGGGGGACAGACTCTAACACCGGGGAGCTGTTTTTT.

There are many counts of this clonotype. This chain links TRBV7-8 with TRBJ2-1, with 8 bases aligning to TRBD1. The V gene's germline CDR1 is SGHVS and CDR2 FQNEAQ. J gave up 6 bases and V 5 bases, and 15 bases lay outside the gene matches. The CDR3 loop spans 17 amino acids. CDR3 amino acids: CASSQGLGQGYFNEQFF. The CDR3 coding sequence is TGTGCCAGCAGCCAGGGACTTGGACAGGGATATTTCAATGAGCAGTTCTTC.

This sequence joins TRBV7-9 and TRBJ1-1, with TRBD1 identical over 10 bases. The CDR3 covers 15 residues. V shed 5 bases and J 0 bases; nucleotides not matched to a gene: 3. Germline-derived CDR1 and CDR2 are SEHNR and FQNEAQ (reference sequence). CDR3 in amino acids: CASSRQGAVNTEAFF. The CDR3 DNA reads TGTGCCAGCAGCCGACAGGGGGCTGTGAACACTGAAGCTTTCTTT.

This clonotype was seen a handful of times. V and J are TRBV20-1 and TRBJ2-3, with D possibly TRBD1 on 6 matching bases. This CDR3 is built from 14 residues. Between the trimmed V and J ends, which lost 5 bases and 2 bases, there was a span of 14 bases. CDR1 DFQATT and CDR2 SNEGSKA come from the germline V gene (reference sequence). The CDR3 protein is CSAPTGKFTDTQYF. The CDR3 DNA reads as TGCAGTGCTCCGACAGGCAAGTTCACAGATACGCAGTATTTT.

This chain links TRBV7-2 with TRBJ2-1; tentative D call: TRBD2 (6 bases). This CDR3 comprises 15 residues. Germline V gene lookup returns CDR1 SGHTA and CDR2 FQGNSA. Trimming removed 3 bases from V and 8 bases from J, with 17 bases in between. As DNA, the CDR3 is TGTGCCAGCAGCTTTCGGGCTAGCGATGGCCATGAGCAGTTCTTC. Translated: CASSFRASDGHEQFF.

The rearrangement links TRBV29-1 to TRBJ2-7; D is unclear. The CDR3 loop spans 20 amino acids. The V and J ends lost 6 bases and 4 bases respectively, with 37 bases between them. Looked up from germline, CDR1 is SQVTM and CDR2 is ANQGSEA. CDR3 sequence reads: CSVFDTATRYVKVGQYEQYF. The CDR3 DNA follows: TGCAGCGTCTTTGACACAGCAACCCGGTACGTCAAAGTAGGGCAGTACGAGCAGTACTTC.